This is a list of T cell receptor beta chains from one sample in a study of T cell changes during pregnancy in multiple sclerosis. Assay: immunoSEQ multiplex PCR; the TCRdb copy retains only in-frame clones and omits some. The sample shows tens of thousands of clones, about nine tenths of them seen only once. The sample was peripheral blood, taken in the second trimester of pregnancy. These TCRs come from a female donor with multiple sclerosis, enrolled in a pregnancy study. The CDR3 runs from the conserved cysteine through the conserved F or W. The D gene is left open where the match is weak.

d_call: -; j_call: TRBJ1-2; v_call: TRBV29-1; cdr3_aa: CSVRGQNHYGYTF; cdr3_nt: TGCAGCGTTCGTGGACAGAACCACTATGGCTACACCTTC
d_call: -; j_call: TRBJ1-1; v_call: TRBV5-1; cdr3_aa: CASSLGSMRDTEAFF; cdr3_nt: TGCGCCAGCAGCTTGGGGTCCATGAGGGACACTGAAGCTTTCTTT
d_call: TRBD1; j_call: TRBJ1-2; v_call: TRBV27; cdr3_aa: CASSPRGAYYGYTF; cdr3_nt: TGTGCCAGCAGTCCCAGGGGGGCATACTATGGCTACACCTTC
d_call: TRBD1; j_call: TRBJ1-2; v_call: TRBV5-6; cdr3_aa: CATRGDRGPYGYTF; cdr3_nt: TGTGCCACCAGAGGGGACAGGGGTCCCTATGGCTACACCTTC
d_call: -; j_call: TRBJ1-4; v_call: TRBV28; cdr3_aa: CASSFPAGANEKLFF; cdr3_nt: TGTGCCAGCAGTTTCCCGGCAGGGGCTAATGAAAAACTGTTTTTT
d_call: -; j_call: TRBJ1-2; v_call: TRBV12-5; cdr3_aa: CASGLAGSYGYTF; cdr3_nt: TGTGCTAGTGGTTTGGCCGGGAGCTATGGCTACACCTTC
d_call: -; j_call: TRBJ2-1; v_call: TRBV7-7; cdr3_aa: CASSLGLSSYNEQFF; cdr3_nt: TGTGCTAGCAGCCTAGGACTCAGCTCCTACAATGAGCAGTTCTTC
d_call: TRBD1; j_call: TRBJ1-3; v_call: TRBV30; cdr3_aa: CACNRGPGNTIYF; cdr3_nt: TGTGCTTGCAACAGGGGTCCCGGAAACACCATATATTTT
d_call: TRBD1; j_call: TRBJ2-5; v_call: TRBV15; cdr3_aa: CATSRDLGTGRETQYF; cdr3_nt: TGTGCCACCAGCAGAGATCTAGGGACAGGGAGGGAGACCCAGTACTTC
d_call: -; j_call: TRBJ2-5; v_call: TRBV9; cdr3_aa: CASSVGGEGGKETQYF; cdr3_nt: TGTGCCAGCAGCGTAGGGGGCGAGGGGGGGAAAGAGACCCAGTACTTC
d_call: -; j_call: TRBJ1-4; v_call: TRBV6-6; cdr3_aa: CASSTQEGPNEKLFF; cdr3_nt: TGTGCCAGCAGTACGCAGGAGGGTCCAAATGAAAAACTGTTTTTT
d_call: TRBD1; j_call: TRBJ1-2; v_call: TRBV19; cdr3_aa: CASSTQGNYGYTF; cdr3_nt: TGTGCCAGTAGTACACAGGGGAACTATGGCTACACCTTC
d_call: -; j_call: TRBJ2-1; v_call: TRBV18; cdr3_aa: CASSPRQEGAGEQFF; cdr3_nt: TGTGCCAGCTCACCACGGCAGGAGGGGGCAGGTGAGCAGTTCTTC
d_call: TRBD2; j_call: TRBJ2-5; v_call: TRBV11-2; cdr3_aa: CASSLRVPAGGPGTQYF; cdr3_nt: TGTGCCAGCAGCTTACGGGTTCCAGCGGGGGGCCCGGGAACCCAGTACTTC
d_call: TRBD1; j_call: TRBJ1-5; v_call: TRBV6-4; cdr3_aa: CASPIYRGLRSSNQPQHF; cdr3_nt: TGTGCCAGCCCGATTTACAGGGGGCTAAGGTCGAGCAATCAGCCCCAGCATTTT
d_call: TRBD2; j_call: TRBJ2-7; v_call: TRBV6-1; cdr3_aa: CASSEAGAGAAYEQYF; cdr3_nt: TGTGCCAGCAGTGAAGCTGGAGCGGGAGCTGCCTACGAGCAGTACTTC
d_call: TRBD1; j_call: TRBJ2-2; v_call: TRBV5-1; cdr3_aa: CASSSQRGLRLGELFF; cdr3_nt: TGCGCCAGCAGCTCACAAAGGGGGCTGCGTCTGGGGGAGCTGTTTTTT
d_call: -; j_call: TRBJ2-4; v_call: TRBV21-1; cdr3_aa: CASSTPREGQGLAKNIQYF; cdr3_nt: TGTGCCAGCAGCACCCCCCGAGAGGGACAGGGGCTAGCCAAAAACATTCAGTACTTC
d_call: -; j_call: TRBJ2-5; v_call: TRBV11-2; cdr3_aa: CASSLVRPGWGGETQYF; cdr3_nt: TGTGCCAGCAGCTTAGTTCGCCCGGGGTGGGGAGGAGAGACCCAGTACTTC
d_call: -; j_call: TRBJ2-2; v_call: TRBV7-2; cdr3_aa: CASSPDIVVAGELFF; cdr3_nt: TGTGCCAGCAGCCCCGACATCGTAGTCGCCGGGGAGCTGTTTTTT
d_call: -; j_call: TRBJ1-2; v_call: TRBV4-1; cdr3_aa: CASSQRGRGTYGYTF; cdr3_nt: TGCGCCAGCAGCCAACGTGGGCGGGGGACCTATGGCTACACCTTC
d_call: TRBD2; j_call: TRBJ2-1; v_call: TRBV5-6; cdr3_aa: CASNLMLGGGTYNEQFF; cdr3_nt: TGTGCCAGCAACCTGATGCTGGGCGGGGGGACCTACAATGAGCAGTTCTTC